This TCR beta chain was identified during a study of cytomegalovirus exposure and HLA in healthy donors. Study-level results: It was only CMV serostatus that was available as immune exposure information. Common viral pathogens (according to a later analysis) appeared linked to several of the most significant clusters. According to a later analysis, donors in an Asian-associated ancestry cluster reportedly had fewer N-insertions than the approximately 620-donor mean. Some 17,000 TCR beta sequences were associated with HLA alleles at 0.05 false discovery rate in a later analysis.

Primers included in the PCR were 60 Vbeta and 13 Jbeta primers. Here immunoSEQ multiplex PCR was the method, and the copy in TCRdb shows in-frame clones only, minus some. The table records about 190,000 clones, roughly 80% of them present only once. CDR3 length: 15 amino acids. In this sample, this clone turned up once. The antigen is undetermined. The chain joins TRBV12-1 to TRBJ2-7; the DNA was not compared with TRBD2, the D call given in the table. TRBV12-1 is a known pseudogene. This receptor was obtained from a man in his fifties or sixties in good health and CMV-seronegative. Sample: PBMCs. This CDR3 reads CAGERSWELLTEQYF. The DNA of the CDR3 is TGTGCCGGCGAGAGGTCCTGGGAGCTTTTGACCGAGCAGTACTTC.